This entry lists 4 T cell receptor beta chains sequenced from one sample in a study of T cell changes during pregnancy in multiple sclerosis. Generated by immunoSEQ multiplex PCR, the TCRdb table keeps only in-frame clones and is missing some. The table lists some 62,000 clones, around 92% of them singletons, with about 2.7% in the top ten. This specimen was peripheral blood, taken in the second trimester of pregnancy. The origin of the receptors is a female donor in good health, enrolled as a control in a pregnancy study.

CDR3 loop: CASSFGTAGGGEAFF. CDR3 nucleotides: TGTGCCAGCAGCTTCGGGACAGCGGGCGGCGGTGAAGCTTTCTTT. The gene calls are TRBV5-6 and TRBJ1-1; 7 bases match TRBD1. From germline, CDR1 is SGHDT and CDR2 YYEEEE. CDR3 length equals 15 residues. V lost 2 bases to trimming and J lost 7 bases; unmatched junction nucleotides: 11.

The chain combines TRBV4-1 with TRBJ2-2; D remains unclear. There are 13 residues in the CDR3. Trimming pared 8 bases from V and 5 bases from J, leaving 12 bases between. From germline, CDR1 is MGHRA and CDR2 YSYEKL. The CDR3, as DNA: TGCGCCAGCGCCCCCGTAGAGACCGGGGAGCTGTTTTTT. Translating gives CASAPVETGELFF.

This clone was recorded once. The chain is built from TRBV28 and TRBJ2-2, with D hard to call. CDR1 is MDHEN, CDR2 SYDVKM, per germline. V lost 2 bases to trimming and J lost 6 bases, with 10 bases between them. This CDR3 comprises 14 residues. In nucleotides, the CDR3 is TGTGCCAGCAGTTTACAGAGGTCTTCCGGGGAGCTGTTTTTT. Translating it yields CASSLQRSSGELFF.

The chain couples TRBV1 to TRBJ1-2; the listed D gene, TRBD1, was not tested against the DNA. TRBV1 is a pseudogene locus. The CDR3 length is 13 residues. The CDR3 is CTSSQGPGFGYTF. CDR3 sequence (DNA): TGCACCAGCAGCCAAGGCCCAGGGTTTGGCTACACCTTC.